The 13 T cell receptor beta chains below all came from one sample that was sequenced in a study of response to subunit inactivated influenza vaccine. TCRdb called the RT-PCR reads again in MiXCR, with one record for every CDR3 protein. Here the sample spans 500,000 to 550,000 distinct CDR3 sequences, roughly 23% being singletons. These data also featured in a second study, about T cells expressing NK-cell markers. As that report states: With UMIs, 5'RACE template switching was used to make TCR beta cDNA.

The material was CD4+ T cells sorted from PBMCs, obtained 12 days after vaccination. The source of these receptors is a man aged 45-65 years who received an inactivated influenza vaccine.

This sequence joins TRBV6-1 and TRBJ2-2, with unresolved D. Trimming shortened V by 0 bases and J by 9 bases, and 5 bases separated the two germline ends. The CDR3 sequence is 12 residues long. Germline V gene sequence: CDR1 MNHNS, CDR2 SASEGT. In DNA form, the CDR3 reads TGTGCCAGCAGTGAAGCACCTCGGGAGCTGTTTTTT. This translates into CASSEAPRELFF.

The chain is built from TRBV12-3 or TRBV12-4 and TRBJ2-3; the D is unclear. Trimming left V 6 bases short and J 1 base short, with 11 bases between. This CDR3 has 14 residues. CDR3 in amino acids: CASRQWEGTDTQYF. CDR3 DNA sequence: TGTGCCAGCAGGCAGTGGGAAGGCACAGATACGCAGTATTTT.

In its sample, this clonotype was seen many times. This chain links TRBV2 with TRBJ2-5; 8 nucleotides line up with TRBD2. CDR1 is SNHLY and CDR2 is FYNNEI in the germline V gene. V shed 4 bases, J shed 5 bases, and the junction held 6 bases outside the gene matches. The CDR3 loop spans 14 amino acids. The CDR3 loop reads CASSGLAGRETQYF. In nucleotides, the CDR3 is TGTGCCAGCAGTGGTCTAGCGGGCAGGGAGACCCAGTACTTC.

The chain uses TRBV7-2 and TRBJ2-1, with 8 bases fitting TRBD2. CDR3 size: 12 residues. CDR1 and CDR2 from the germline V gene are SGHTA and FQGNSA. J was trimmed by 15 bases and V by 5 bases; bases with no gene match: 9. CDR3 sequence reads: CASSPGLAGWFF. For the CDR3, the DNA is TGTGCCAGCAGCCCCGGGTTAGCGGGATGGTTCTTC.

This clonotype has ten or more counts. The V gene is TRBV7-9, the J gene TRBJ1-2; D gene uncertain. The CDR3 sequence is 16 residues long. V was clipped by 2 bases and J by 8 bases, with 21 bases between them. Per germline, CDR1 SEHNR and CDR2 FQNEAQ (reference sequence). CDR3 DNA sequence: TGTGCCAGCAGCTTAACCGGCCAACCTATAACCGGGGGCTACACCTTC. It is translated as CASSLTGQPITGGYTF.

This clonotype was picked up a small number of times. V usage is TRBV29-1 and J usage is TRBJ1-1, with TRBD1 matching 7 bases. V lost 4 bases, J lost 0 bases, and 5 bases stayed unmatched. The length of the CDR3 is 14 residues. The germline gives CDR1 SQVTM, CDR2 ANQGSEA. The CDR3 protein is CSVVRGLMNTEAFF. CDR3 nucleotides: TGCAGCGTTGTTAGGGGGCTGATGAACACTGAAGCTTTCTTT.

The chain couples TRBV19 to TRBJ2-2; 7 bases are shared with TRBD1. This CDR3 comprises 16 residues. Trimming removed 7 bases from V and 2 bases from J; junction bases left unmatched: 10. CDR1 is LNHDA, CDR2 SQIVND, per germline (reference sequence). The DNA of the CDR3 is TGTGCCAGTAAACTAATCCACAGGGGCAACACCGGGGAGCTGTTTTTT. Translating gives CASKLIHRGNTGELFF.

This chain uses TRBV14 with TRBJ1-5; D perhaps matches TRBD1 (6 bases). Trimming stripped 4 bases from V and 3 bases from J, with 10 bases between. This CDR3 contains 14 residues. Per germline, CDR1 SGHDN and CDR2 FVKESK. The CDR3 DNA follows: TGTGCCAGCAGCCCTTGGACAGTCAATCAGCCCCAGCATTTT. Translated: CASSPWTVNQPQHF.

This clonotype was found a few times. This chain uses TRBV20-1 with TRBJ2-7; a possible D gene is TRBD1 (5 bases). Trimming pared 6 bases from V and 3 bases from J, leaving 18 bases between. The V gene's germline CDR1 is DFQATT and CDR2 SNEGSKA (reference sequence). CDR3 length equals 14 residues. In DNA form, the CDR3 reads TGCAGTGCGGGCGGCACAGGAACGGTCTACGAGCAGTACTTC. This sequence encodes CSAGGTGTVYEQYF.

The chain employs TRBV10-1 and TRBJ1-1, with 8 bases fitting TRBD1. The CDR3 runs to 14 residues. CDR1 is WNHNN and CDR2 is SYGVQD in the germline V gene (reference sequence). Trimming at V came to 4 bases and at J to 5 bases, leaving 6 bases not matched to a gene. DNA of the CDR3: TGCGCCAGCAGTGGTTCTACAGGGGGTACTGAAGCTTTCTTT. Translation: CASSGSTGGTEAFF.

The chain has TRBV20-1 and TRBJ1-5; D is unresolved. Germline assignment: CDR1 DFQATT and CDR2 SNEGSKA (reference sequence). This CDR3 contains 13 residues. Trimming left V 3 bases short and J 4 bases short, with 10 bases between. The DNA of the CDR3 is TGCAGTGCTAGGGCGTCGGTTAATCAGCCCCAGCATTTT. The encoded protein is CSARASVNQPQHF.

In this sample, this clonotype turned up many times. The rearrangement uses TRBV7-3 and TRBJ2-7; 11 nucleotides agree with TRBD1. The CDR3 is 13 residues long. The ends lost 5 bases at V and 6 bases at J; junction bases unmatched: 3. Germline assignment: CDR1 SGHTA and CDR2 FQGTGA. The CDR3 here is CASSPGTGGEQYF. CDR3 coding DNA: TGTGCCAGCAGCCCCGGGACAGGGGGCGAGCAGTACTTC.

In its sample, this clonotype was seen a few times. The V and J genes are TRBV7-2 and TRBJ1-3; 7 positions match TRBD1. V shed 0 bases, J shed 0 bases, and the junction held 2 bases outside the gene matches. The CDR3 extends over 16 amino acids. Germline V gene data show CDR1 as SGHTA and CDR2 as FQGNSA. CDR3 bases: TGTGCCAGCAGCTTAGCTCGGACAGGCTCTGGAAACACCATATATTTT. As protein: CASSLARTGSGNTIYF.